This T cell receptor beta chain was captured by sequencing in a study of cytomegalovirus exposure and HLA in healthy donors. Study observations and caveats: Presence/absence analyses assumed roughly uniform sequencing depth across donors.

As for this clone: Its antigen is currently unknown.

Primers for the PCR totalled 60 Vbeta and 13 Jbeta. Repertoires were generated with immunoSEQ multiplex PCR, while TCRdb's copy carries only in-frame clones and drops some. The sample has roughly 100,000 clones, roughly 13% seen once. Germline CDR1 and CDR2: SGHRS and YFSETQ. V shed 7 bases and J shed 2 bases, with 11 bases lying between them. This CDR3 has 13 residues. This sequence joins TRBV5-1 and TRBJ2-3; D might be TRBD2 (6 bases). The sequence was collected from a man aged 35 to 55 in good health and CMV-seropositive. Material: PBMCs. In DNA, the CDR3 is TGCGCCAGCGAAGCGGGTACCACAGATACGCAGTATTTT. Amino acids: CASEAGTTDTQYF.